A selection of T cell receptor beta chains follows, all from one sample in a study of shared clonotypes between healthy human individuals. TCRdb's copy holds only in-frame clones and misses some; the assay was immunoSEQ multiplex PCR. The sample has around 510,000 clones; approximately 95% are singletons. The material sequenced was naive CD4+ T cells sorted from blood. These TCRs come from a woman in her 30s in good health. Both conserved end residues are part of each CDR3. D genes are given only for firm matches. Only part of the rows carry a size: once, few, many, or a class if the clone is expanded.

. TRBJ2-2 . TRBV11-2 TGTGCCAGCAGCTTACAGGGACCCGGGGAGCTGTTTTTT CASSLQGPGELFF
. TRBJ2-1 . TRBV15 TGTGCCACCAGCAGAGAGAGGGACCCGCCCTACAATGAGCAGTTCTTC CATSRERDPPYNEQFF
once TRBJ2-3 TRBD2 TRBV4-1 TGCGCCAGCAGCCAAGATCGGGCTAGCGGGAGCACAGATACGCAGTATTTT CASSQDRASGSTDTQYF
. TRBJ2-7 TRBD2 TRBV28 TGTGCCAGCAGTTTACTGTCGGGACTAGAGTACGAGCAGTACTTC CASSLLSGLEYEQYF
. TRBJ2-3 . TRBV11-3 TGTGCCAGCAGCTTAGCGGCAGCTAGCACAGATACGCAGTATTTT CASSLAAASTDTQYF
. TRBJ1-4 . TRBV27 TGTGCCAGCAGAGGGGGAGAAACTAATGAAAAACTGTTTTTT CASRGGETNEKLFF
. TRBJ2-7 TRBD2 TRBV5-1 TGCGCCAGCAGCTTGGGGACTAGCGCGTGGTACGAGCAGTACTTC CASSLGTSAWYEQYF
. TRBJ2-7 TRBD1 TRBV5-1 TGCGCCAGCAGCTTGTCGGGACAGGACAGCTCCTACGAGCAGTACTTC CASSLSGQDSSYEQYF
. TRBJ2-1 TRBD2 TRBV15 TGTGCCACCAGCAGGAACTCTAGCGGGAGATACAATGAGCAGTTCTTC CATSRNSSGRYNEQFF
once TRBJ1-2 TRBD1 TRBV29-1 TGCAGCGTCGCGACGACAGGGAAAAACTATGGCTACACCTTC CSVATTGKNYGYTF
. TRBJ1-1 TRBD1 TRBV6-1 TGTGCCAGCAGTGAATCACAGGGGCGGCCTGAAGCTTTCTTT CASSESQGRPEAFF
. TRBJ2-5 . TRBV20-1 TGCAGTGCGCTAGGGGGAGTACCGTACTTC CSALGGVPYF
few TRBJ2-1 TRBD1 TRBV10-1 TGCGCCAGCAGTGTCGGGACAGACTACAATGAGCAGTTCTTC CASSVGTDYNEQFF
. TRBJ2-7 . TRBV6-1 TGTGCCAGCAGCTTGCGCTACGAGCAGTACTTC CASSLRYEQYF
. TRBJ2-7 TRBD1 TRBV28 TGTGCCAGCAGTTCTACGGGACAGGGGGCAAGCGAGCAGTACTTC CASSSTGQGASEQYF
few TRBJ1-4 TRBD1 TRBV7-9 TGTGCCAGCAGCCGCCCGCCAGGGGGAGAAAAACTGTTTTTT CASSRPPGGEKLFF
. TRBJ1-3 . TRBV6-1 TGTGCCAGCAGTCAACTGGGTTTTGGAAACACCATATATTTT CASSQLGFGNTIYF
. TRBJ2-3 . TRBV11-2 TGTGCCAGCACCCCGCGGAGGGCCACCTTCAATCTAGATACGCAGTATTTT CASTPRRATFNLDTQYF
. TRBJ1-4 TRBD1 TRBV19 TGTGCCAGTAGTCTAAAAACCGGGACAGGGGTTGAAAAACTGTTTTTT CASSLKTGTGVEKLFF
. TRBJ2-7 . TRBV28 TGTGCCAGCAGTTTACCCGGGACGGACGAGCAGTACTTC CASSLPGTDEQYF
. TRBJ1-6 . TRBV28 TGTGCCAGCAGTTTCCTCGGCCATAATTCACCCCTCCACTTT CASSFLGHNSPLHF
. TRBJ2-5 . TRBV18 TGTGCCAGCTCACCTAAACGGACGGCCCAAGAGACCCAGTACTTC CASSPKRTAQETQYF